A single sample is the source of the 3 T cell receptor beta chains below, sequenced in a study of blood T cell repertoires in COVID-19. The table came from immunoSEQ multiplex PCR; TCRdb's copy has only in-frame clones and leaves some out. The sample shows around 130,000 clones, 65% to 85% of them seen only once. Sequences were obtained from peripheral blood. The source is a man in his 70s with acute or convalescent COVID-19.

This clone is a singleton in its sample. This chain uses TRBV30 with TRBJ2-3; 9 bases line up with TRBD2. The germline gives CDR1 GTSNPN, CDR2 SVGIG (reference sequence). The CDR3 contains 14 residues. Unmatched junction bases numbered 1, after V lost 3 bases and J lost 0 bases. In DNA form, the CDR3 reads TGTGCCTGGAGGCGGGGGGGTAGCACAGATACGCAGTATTTT. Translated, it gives CAWRRGGSTDTQYF.

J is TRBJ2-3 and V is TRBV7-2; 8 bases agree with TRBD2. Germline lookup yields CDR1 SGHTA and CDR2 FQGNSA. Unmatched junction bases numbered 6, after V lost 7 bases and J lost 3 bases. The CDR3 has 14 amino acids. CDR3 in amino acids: CASKSGGPTDTQYF. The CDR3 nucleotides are TGTGCCAGCAAGTCGGGGGGGCCGACAGATACGCAGTATTTT.

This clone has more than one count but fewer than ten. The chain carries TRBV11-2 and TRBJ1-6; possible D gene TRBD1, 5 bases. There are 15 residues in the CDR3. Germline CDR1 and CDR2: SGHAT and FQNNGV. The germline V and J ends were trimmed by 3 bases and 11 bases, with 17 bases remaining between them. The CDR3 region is CASSLAGNWPTPLHF. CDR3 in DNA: TGTGCCAGCAGCTTGGCAGGGAACTGGCCCACACCCCTCCACTTT. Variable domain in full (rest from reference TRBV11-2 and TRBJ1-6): EAGVAQSPRYKIIEKRQSVAFWCNPISGHATLYWYQQILGQGPKLLIQFQNNGVVDDSQLPKDRFSAERLKGVDSTLKIQPAKLEDSAVYLCASSLAGNWPTPLHFGNGTRLTVT.